Listed below are T cell receptor beta chains from one sample, sequenced in a study of T cells in localized non-small cell lung cancer. Clones were sequenced by immunoSEQ multiplex PCR, and TCRdb holds only the in-frame ones, with some missing. The sample consists of approximately 11,000 clones, 82% of them appearing once. The source was peripheral blood mononuclear cells, collected before any cancer treatment. All receptors derive from a female donor older than 55 with stage II lung adenocarcinoma. CDR3s include the opening cysteine and the closing phenylalanine or tryptophan. The order of the fields is V gene, CDR3 length, J gene, CDR3 protein.

V: TRBV6-5; length: 15; J: TRBJ1-4; CDR3: CASRALGLGGEKLFF
V: TRBV9; length: 11; J: TRBJ2-3; CDR3: CASSVGESQYF
V: TRBV6-6; length: 15; J: TRBJ1-1; CDR3: CASTKESRRGTEAFF
V: TRBV5-6; length: 15; J: TRBJ2-7; CDR3: CASSQWDTDSYEQYF
V: TRBV9; length: 14; J: TRBJ1-2; CDR3: CASRALGENYGYTF
V: TRBV15; length: 17; J: TRBJ1-1; CDR3: CATSRAHRFGRETEAFF
V: TRBV5-4; length: 15; J: TRBJ2-3; CDR3: CASSLRLAGVDTQYF
V: TRBV6-1; length: 17; J: TRBJ1-4; CDR3: CASSEVEGRSLNEKLFF
V: TRBV5-4; length: 14; J: TRBJ1-5; CDR3: CASSLGGANQPQHF
V: TRBV30; length: 15; J: TRBJ1-5; CDR3: CAWSVLDRAHQPQHF
V: TRBV7-7; length: 14; J: TRBJ2-3; CDR3: CASSLTTGTDTQYF
V: TRBV6-5; length: 13; J: TRBJ1-5; CDR3: CASRAGPSWPQHF
V: TRBV5-4; length: 15; J: TRBJ2-7; CDR3: CASSRGGTGVYEQYF
V: TRBV7-8; length: 14; J: TRBJ1-1; CDR3: CASKVDFSYTEAFF
V: TRBV14; length: 13; J: TRBJ1-2; CDR3: CASSQARRKGSVF
V: TRBV2; length: 15; J: TRBJ2-3; CDR3: CASRVEGGLMDTQYF
V: TRBV5-5; length: 15; J: TRBJ2-3; CDR3: CASSPGLAFPDTQYF
V: TRBV5-1; length: 13; J: TRBJ1-1; CDR3: CASSPPLNTEAFF
V: TRBV29-1; length: 14; J: TRBJ2-7; CDR3: CSVVSQFSSYEQYF
V: TRBV7-3; length: 14; J: TRBJ2-3; CDR3: CASSLNPGADTQYF
V: TRBV4-2; length: 14; J: TRBJ2-2; CDR3: CASSHVAGPGELFF
V: TRBV5-1; length: 13; J: TRBJ1-1; CDR3: CASSLIRGVEAFF
V: TRBV7-9; length: 13; J: TRBJ1-3; CDR3: CASSLGQGNTIYF
V: TRBV30; length: 13; J: TRBJ1-4; CDR3: CAWRGQGLGKLFF
V: TRBV28; length: 11; J: TRBJ1-2; CDR3: CASSLVYGYTF
V: TRBV7-2; length: 17; J: TRBJ2-2; CDR3: CASSPTQGRANTGELFF
V: TRBV7-2; length: 17; J: TRBJ1-4; CDR3: CASSSQPIRTGLEKLFF
V: TRBV5-1; length: 14; J: TRBJ2-3; CDR3: CASSWDRSTDTQYF
V: TRBV28; length: 14; J: TRBJ1-4; CDR3: CASSSSGGNEKLFF
V: TRBV7-2; length: 14; J: TRBJ1-1; CDR3: CASSYGTGRAEAFF
V: TRBV5-1; length: 15; J: TRBJ2-1; CDR3: CASSSRDPRWSEQFF
V: TRBV9; length: 14; J: TRBJ1-2; CDR3: CASSVGGQVGGYTF
V: TRBV7-3; length: 17; J: TRBJ2-1; CDR3: CASSHGLAGGSYNEQFF
V: TRBV5-1; length: 15; J: TRBJ2-2; CDR3: CASSLRQDKSGELFF
V: TRBV4-1; length: 15; J: TRBJ1-5; CDR3: CASSQTRGVGQPQHF
V: TRBV28; length: 11; J: TRBJ1-1; CDR3: CASDRDTEAFF
V: TRBV5-4; length: 12; J: TRBJ1-2; CDR3: CAVQWGNYGYTF
V: TRBV4-3; length: 14; J: TRBJ2-5; CDR3: CASSPRTGQETQYF
V: TRBV7-2; length: 15; J: TRBJ1-1; CDR3: CASSWGTGRNTEAFF
V: TRBV5-5; length: 19; J: TRBJ2-5; CDR3: CASSSWGIPGIYSQETQYF
V: TRBV5-1; length: 14; J: TRBJ2-1; CDR3: CASSPQGTAWEQFF
V: TRBV5-1; length: 14; J: TRBJ1-2; CDR3: CASSQDREGNGYTF
V: TRBV4-3; length: 18; J: TRBJ1-4; CDR3: CASSPGLLRGTFNEKLFF
V: TRBV19; length: 13; J: TRBJ2-7; CDR3: CASSPGGTYEQYF
V: TRBV7-3; length: 15; J: TRBJ1-1; CDR3: CASSPLDSDNTEAFF
V: TRBV5-6; length: 14; J: TRBJ1-2; CDR3: CASSFWTDVQGYTF
V: TRBV18; length: 17; J: TRBJ2-3; CDR3: CASSLRTGTTSTDTQYF
V: TRBV9; length: 11; J: TRBJ2-3; CDR3: CASGRTDTQYF